This record concerns one TCR beta chain sequence. Antigen unknown. This sample is drawn from a study of type 1 regulatory T cells. MiXCR, applied by TCRdb to the reads, yields one record per CDR3 protein. This table has approximately 72,000 distinct CDR3 sequences, about three fifths appearing once. V lost 4 bases and J lost 6; bases outside the gene matches: 27. Germline V gives CDR1 DFQATT, CDR2 SNEGSKA (reference sequence). The CDR3 runs 22 residues. The chain recombines TRBV20-1 with TRBJ2-2; 12 bases align to TRBD2. The specimen sequenced was cultured T cells, either the whole culture or a sorted T cell fraction (not recorded which). Specified subset: Tr1-enriched cell product generated in vitro against host alloantigens. The sequence was obtained from a human donor in good health. The CDR3 reads CSAKPALRLAGVKRWISGELFF. In DNA, the CDR3 is TGCAGTGCTAAACCCGCCCTTAGACTAGCGGGAGTTAAACGGTGGATTTCCGGGGAGCTGTTTTTT.